Listed below are T cell receptor beta chains from one sample, sequenced in a study of blood T cell repertoires in COVID-19. The method was immunoSEQ multiplex PCR; TCRdb's version includes in-frame clones alone and lacks a portion of them. The profile shows about 190,000 clones, about 83% of them singletons. The sample consisted of peripheral blood. These receptor sequences come from a woman aged 70-85 years with active or convalescent COVID-19. The CDR3 runs from the conserved cysteine through the conserved F or W. Fields, in order: V gene, J gene, CDR3 protein.

>TRBV5-6|TRBJ2-5
CASSLAGAGVWKETQYF
>TRBV28|TRBJ1-2
CASSPGQGNYGYTF
>TRBV28|TRBJ1-1
CASSFSFGGADTEAFF
>TRBV6-1|TRBJ2-7
CASSEEAAFIYEQYF
>TRBV27|TRBJ1-6
CASSLSGDNSPLHF
>TRBV18|TRBJ2-2
CASSPQQGADTGELFF
>TRBV2|TRBJ2-5
CASSALAGKGQETQYF
>TRBV6-5|TRBJ2-2
CASTPSGRSPGELFF
>TRBV10-2|TRBJ2-5
CASSEVIPGTGGQEETQYF
>TRBV24-1|TRBJ2-3
CATRPGLAAGGDTQYF
>TRBV5-1|TRBJ1-3
CASSLGARGGTSGNTIYF
>TRBV30|TRBJ1-2
CAWKRQAIYGYTF
>TRBV28|TRBJ1-1
CASSLSPPDRAEAFF
>TRBV28|TRBJ1-2
CASSLWIGTGDSYGYTF
>TRBV15|TRBJ2-1
CATSRHRTGIISEQFF
>TRBV28|TRBJ2-5
CASSGEPGRRETQYF
>TRBV19|TRBJ2-4
CASSILSGAKNIQYF
>TRBV19|TRBJ1-6
CASSFSSYNSPLHF
>TRBV19|TRBJ2-3
CASSTGQPHTDTQYF
>TRBV5-6|TRBJ2-7
CASSPGGFDEQYF
>TRBV2|TRBJ1-1
CASSIQGKGTEAFF
>TRBV5-1|TRBJ2-7
CASSLESSTLYEQYF
>TRBV3-1/TRBV3-2|TRBJ1-5
CASSQFRAGATNQPQHF
>TRBV4-1|TRBJ2-7
CASSQDRTEPYEQYF
>TRBV6-2/TRBV6-3|TRBJ1-5
CASSYSPPLLPPLHPNQPQHF
>TRBV5-1|TRBJ1-1
CASSLQGNTEAFF
>TRBV7-3|TRBJ2-3
CASSLSSGSPFSPDTQYF
>TRBV2|TRBJ1-6
CASTWAFSSPLHF
>TRBV3-1/TRBV3-2|TRBJ2-7
CASSHTGTSSYEQYF
>TRBV9|TRBJ2-5
CASSVGLADLQETQYF
>TRBV12-5|TRBJ1-2
CANPAHEDRSLDGYTF
>TRBV9|TRBJ2-3
CASSPAMTASFTDTQYF
>TRBV11-2|TRBJ2-5
CASSLGVLAAQETQYF
>TRBV6-5|TRBJ2-7
CASSYSSSYEQYF
>TRBV4-2|TRBJ2-6
CASSPRFGGANVLTF
>TRBV7-3|TRBJ2-1
CASASAPSSYNEQFF